One sample yielded the 8 T cell receptor beta chains listed below, sequenced in a study of blood T cell repertoires in COVID-19 (TCRdb year 2020). To prepare the library, the immunoSEQ multiplex PCR assay was applied. TCRdb took this table from immuneACCESS and kept in-frame rearrangements with V and J called. Such tables lack part of the clones; where checked against another copy, unresolved V genes explain under half of the gap, and the rest is unexplained. Within this sample are about 57,000 clones, with around 76% of them counted one time only. Around a fifth of the sample is held by the ten biggest clonotypes. Sequenced input: peripheral blood. The origin of the receptors is a woman aged 55-69 years with acute or convalescent COVID-19.

This clone showed up just a few times. V usage is TRBV9 and J usage is TRBJ1-2; D might be TRBD1 (6 bases). V lost 0 bases, J lost 4 bases, and 16 bases lay in between. Germline CDR1 is SGDLS and CDR2 is YYNGEE. The CDR3 spans 16 residues. CDR3 residues: CASSVGQQGTLYGYTF. CDR3 nucleotide sequence: TGTGCCAGCAGCGTAGGCCAACAGGGAACGCTCTATGGCTACACCTTC. Variable domain in full (rest from reference TRBV9 and TRBJ1-2): DSGVTQTPKHLITATGQRVTLRCSPRSGDLSVYWYQQSLDQGLQFLIQYYNGEERAKGNILERFSAQQFPDLHSELNLSSLELGDSALYFCASSVGQQGTLYGYTFGSGTRLTVV.

The V call is TRBV5-1, the J call TRBJ1-1, with D possibly matching TRBD1 (6 bases). Germline V CDR1 and CDR2: SGHRS, YFSETQ. The V and J ends lost 0 bases and 5 bases respectively, with 14 bases between them. CDR3 length: 15 residues. CDR3 sequence: CASSLVRGAGTEAFF. In DNA, the CDR3 is TGCGCCAGCAGCTTGGTCCGGGGGGCTGGAACTGAAGCTTTCTTT.

This chain uses TRBV24-1 with TRBJ2-7; D not resolved. There are 14 residues in the CDR3. The V gene lost 2 bases and the J gene lost 3 bases, with 10 bases spanning the gap. Looked up from germline, CDR1 is KGHDR and CDR2 is SFDVKD. The CDR3 region is CATSDSRLGYEQYF. CDR3 nucleotides: TGTGCCACCAGTGATTCTCGCCTCGGCTACGAGCAGTACTTC.

V is TRBV18 and J is TRBJ1-3; 7 bases match TRBD1. In germline, CDR1 is KGHSH, CDR2 LQKENI. The CDR3 is 15 residues long. With 3 bases clipped from V and 3 bases from J, the junction kept 5 bases outside the gene matches. The CDR3 region has the DNA TGTGCCAGCTCACCGGAGACAGGGCTTGGAAACACCATATATTTT. Translated, it gives CASSPETGLGNTIYF.

J is TRBJ1-3 and V is TRBV4-2; TRBD1 is a possible D gene (5 bases). CDR1 is LGHNA and CDR2 is YNFKEQ in the germline V gene. Trimming left V 0 bases short and J 1 base short, with 10 bases between. The CDR3 length is 16 residues. The CDR3 DNA follows: TGTGCCAGCAGCCAAGATTTGGGGGGTTCTGGAAACACCATATATTTT. Translation gives CASSQDLGGSGNTIYF.

The CDR3 DNA reads as TGTGCCTGGAGCGGGGGGGATACCTACGAGCAGTACTTC. It encodes CAWSGGDTYEQYF. The rearrangement joins TRBV30 to TRBJ2-7, with 8 bases fitting TRBD2. CDR1 GTSNPN and CDR2 SVGIG come from the germline V gene (reference sequence). The CDR3 has 13 residues. With 3 bases clipped from V and 2 bases from J, the junction kept 3 bases outside the gene matches.

The rearrangement links TRBV27 to TRBJ1-2, with 9 positions matching TRBD1. Germline V gene lookup returns CDR1 MNHEY and CDR2 SMNVEV (reference sequence). The CDR3 runs to 16 residues. V shed 5 bases and J 7 bases; nucleotides not matched to a gene: 14. The CDR3 spells CASSISQTGGWFGYTF. The CDR3, as DNA: TGTGCCAGCAGTATTTCTCAAACAGGGGGCTGGTTTGGCTACACCTTC.

The chain employs TRBV27 and TRBJ2-7; 8 nucleotides match TRBD1. V lost 4 bases to trimming and J lost 4 bases; unmatched junction nucleotides: 3. Germline V lookup: CDR1 MNHEY, CDR2 SMNVEV (reference sequence). The CDR3 is 13 amino acids. In DNA, the CDR3 is TGTGCCAGCAGTTCCAGGGGGCGGTACGAGCAGTACTTC. This codes for CASSSRGRYEQYF.